This T cell receptor (beta chain) was captured in a study of shared clonotypes between healthy human individuals. Study-wide points: The sharing of about 5% of naive CD4 clonotypes was seen across a handful of donors. Memory subsets generally showed lower estimated richness than naive subsets. The study found lower generation probabilities in non-shared clonotypes than in those shared by all four donors.

Germline trimming cut 5 bases from V and 6 bases from J; bases unmatched to any gene: 7. This CDR3 region has 14 residues. Germline V gene lookup returns CDR1 LNHDA and CDR2 SQIVND (reference sequence). Data came from immunoSEQ multiplex PCR; TCRdb stores just in-frame clones and leaves some out. The sample includes about 2 million clones, about 95% of them seen just once. CD45RO-negative cells were positively selected for CCR7, leaving out terminally differentiated effector memory CD45RA+ cells. In regard to this clone: Its antigen is undetermined.

The receptor was derived from a young man in good health. Sequencing was carried out using naive CD8+ T cells sorted from blood. This chain connects TRBV19 to TRBJ2-1; 7 nucleotides agree with TRBD2. The CDR3 DNA reads TGTGCCAGTAGTGACGGAGCGGGGATCAATGAGCAGTTCTTC. This codes for CASSDGAGINEQFF.